The rows below give T cell receptor beta chains drawn from one sample of a study of technical replicates of blood from a few donors. Libraries were prepared by immunoSEQ multiplex PCR; TCRdb keeps only in-frame clonotypes and omits some of them. The table lists approximately 84,000 clones, about 98% of them singletons, with approximately 0.15% in the top ten. The sequenced sample consisted of T cells isolated from PBMCs. These receptor sequences come from a human donor in good health. Both conserved end residues are part of each CDR3. The order of the fields is CDR3 protein, CDR3 DNA, J gene, V gene, clone size, CDR3 length, D gene. The D gene is left open where the match is weak. Clone size is given for some rows only: seen once, a few or many times, or a class if the clone is expanded.

CASSPTANSNQPQHF TGTGCCAGCAGCCCCACAGCAAATAGCAATCAGCCCCAGCATTTT TRBJ1-5 TRBV11-2 NA 15 NA
CASSHRGDRGGTEAFF TGTGCCAGCAGCCACCGAGGGGACAGGGGTGGCACTGAAGCTTTCTTT TRBJ1-1 TRBV4-2 NA 16 TRBD1
CASSPEAGNSPLHF TGTGCCAGCTCACCAGAGGCGGGGAATTCACCCCTCCACTTT TRBJ1-6 TRBV18 NA 14 NA
CASSIEGQAIEETQYF TGTGCCAGTAGTATAGAGGGACAGGCTATCGAAGAGACCCAGTACTTC TRBJ2-5 TRBV19 NA 16 TRBD1
CASSEGGSGNTIYF TGTGCCAGCAGTGAAGGCGGCTCTGGAAACACCATATATTTT TRBJ1-3 TRBV25-1 NA 14 NA
CASSPRTAQHEKLFF TGTGCCAGCTCACCAAGGACAGCACAGCATGAAAAACTGTTTTTT TRBJ1-4 TRBV18 NA 15 NA
CASSPGLAGEGEQFF TGTGCCAGCAGCCCGGGACTAGCGGGAGAGGGTGAGCAGTTCTTC TRBJ2-1 TRBV6-4 NA 15 TRBD2
CASGLTPSGGATYNEQFF TGTGCTAGTGGTCTAACCCCTAGCGGGGGGGCAACCTACAATGAGCAGTTCTTC TRBJ2-1 TRBV12-5 NA 18 TRBD2
CASRLDSIAQPQHF TGTGCCAGCAGACTGGACAGTATAGCTCAGCCCCAGCATTTT TRBJ1-5 TRBV6-5 NA 14 NA
CAWSGGANNEQFF TGTGCCTGGAGTGGCGGGGCGAACAATGAGCAGTTCTTC TRBJ2-1 TRBV30 NA 13 NA
CASSFGVGDGYTF TGTGCCAGCAGTTTCGGGGTAGGAGATGGCTACACCTTC TRBJ1-2 TRBV27 NA 13 NA
CATSRDLGAGYEQYF TGTGCCACCAGCAGAGATCTAGGGGCCGGCTACGAGCAGTACTTC TRBJ2-7 TRBV15 NA 15 NA
CASSLGQGKSQPQHF TGTGCCAGCAGCTTGGGGCAGGGGAAGAGTCAGCCCCAGCATTTT TRBJ1-5 TRBV5-5 NA 15 NA
CASSSHTGPGNTIYF TGTGCCAGCAGTTCACATACAGGGCCTGGAAACACCATATATTTT TRBJ1-3 TRBV27 once 15 NA
CASRPRGTGGYTF TGTGCCAGCAGGCCCAGGGGGACTGGTGGCTACACCTTC TRBJ1-2 TRBV28 NA 13 TRBD1
CASSFDTRRLTYEQYF TGTGCCAGCAGCTTCGACACCCGTCGCCTGACCTACGAGCAGTACTTC TRBJ2-7 TRBV11-3 once 16 NA
CASSSRGLADSYEQYF TGTGCCAGCAGCTCCAGGGGACTAGCGGACTCCTACGAGCAGTACTTC TRBJ2-7 TRBV7-2 once 16 TRBD2
CASSPDGDQPQHF TGTGCCAGCAGTCCGGACGGGGATCAGCCCCAGCATTTT TRBJ1-5 TRBV28 once 13 NA
CASSPLGLSNSYEQYF TGTGCCAGCAGTCCCCTGGGACTGAGTAACTCCTACGAGCAGTACTTC TRBJ2-7 TRBV28 NA 16 NA
CAISEKRGDQETQYF TGTGCCATCAGTGAGAAGCGGGGGGACCAAGAGACCCAGTACTTC TRBJ2-5 TRBV10-3 NA 15 TRBD2
CASSLGSVKREKLFF TGTGCCAGCAGCTTGGGGAGTGTCAAGAGGGAAAAACTGTTTTTT TRBJ1-4 TRBV5-8 NA 15 NA
CASSLMGAGGRVDTQYF TGTGCCAGCAGCTTAATGGGGGCCGGGGGGCGGGTGGATACGCAGTATTTT TRBJ2-3 TRBV7-6 NA 17 NA
CASSFDRSREDPTDTQYF TGCGCCAGCAGCTTTGATCGATCGCGGGAGGATCCCACAGATACGCAGTATTTT TRBJ2-3 TRBV5-1 NA 18 TRBD2
CASSTQGFGEQFF TGTGCCAGCAGCACACAGGGATTCGGCGAGCAGTTCTTC TRBJ2-1 TRBV11-2 once 13 NA
CASSLGKRGTSGSHETDTQYF TGCGCCAGCAGTCTCGGGAAACGAGGGACTAGCGGGAGTCATGAGACAGATACGCAGTATTTT TRBJ2-3 TRBV23-1 once 21 TRBD2
CASSLAGGATEAFF TGTGCCAGCAGCTTGGCGGGTGGGGCCACTGAAGCTTTCTTT TRBJ1-1 TRBV5-6 NA 14 NA
CAWSVVVGLGYGYTF TGTGCCTGGAGTGTGGTAGTGGGACTGGGGTATGGCTACACCTTC TRBJ1-2 TRBV30 NA 15 NA
CASRNHRDNQPQHF TGTGCCAGCAGAAACCACAGGGACAATCAGCCCCAGCATTTT TRBJ1-5 TRBV6-6 NA 14 NA
CASSVLQGTEAFF TGTGCCAGCAGCGTACTCCAGGGGACTGAAGCTTTCTTT TRBJ1-1 TRBV14 NA 13 NA
CASSQVGRSKGNEQFF TGCGCCAGCAGCCAAGTTGGTCGGAGCAAGGGGAATGAGCAGTTCTTC TRBJ2-1 TRBV4-1 NA 16 NA
CASSPVRGGPDTQYF TGTGCCAGCAGCCCCGTTCGGGGGGGCCCAGATACGCAGTATTTT TRBJ2-3 TRBV11-2 NA 15 TRBD2
CAISESTEKLFF TGTGCCATCAGTGAATCAACAGAAAAACTGTTTTTT TRBJ1-4 TRBV10-3 once 12 NA
CASSKLAGNYNEQFF TGTGCCAGCAGTAAACTAGCGGGGAATTACAATGAGCAGTTCTTC TRBJ2-1 TRBV6-4 NA 15 TRBD2
CASSLQGANYGYTF TGCGCCAGCAGCTTACAGGGAGCTAACTATGGCTACACCTTC TRBJ1-2 TRBV5-1 NA 14 NA
CASSASSRSYNEQFF TGTGCCAGCAGTGCTAGCAGTCGCTCCTACAATGAGCAGTTCTTC TRBJ2-1 TRBV27 NA 15 NA
CASSIVPGRDGYTF TGTGCCAGTAGTATAGTCCCGGGGAGGGACGGCTACACCTTC TRBJ1-2 TRBV19 NA 14 NA
CASSVAEYNEQFF TGTGCCAGCAGCGTTGCGGAGTACAATGAGCAGTTCTTC TRBJ2-1 TRBV9 few 13 NA
CASSQAILAGADTQYF TGTGCCAGCAGCCAAGCGATACTAGCGGGGGCAGATACGCAGTATTTT TRBJ2-3 TRBV14 NA 16 TRBD2
CASSNSVTRGHTEAFF TGTGCCAGTAGTAACTCCGTAACCAGGGGGCACACTGAAGCTTTCTTT TRBJ1-1 TRBV19 NA 16 TRBD1
CASSYIAYPFEAFF TGTGCCAGCAGTTACATAGCCTACCCCTTTGAAGCTTTCTTT TRBJ1-1 TRBV6-5 NA 14 NA
CASSTSGSAYEQYF TGTGCCAGCAGTACCTCGGGGAGTGCGTACGAGCAGTACTTC TRBJ2-7 TRBV6-5 NA 14 NA
CASSPYFTDTQYF TGTGCCAGCAGCCCATACTTCACAGATACGCAGTATTTT TRBJ2-3 TRBV5-5 NA 13 NA
CAWNPGMLNTEAFF TGTGCCTGGAACCCGGGGATGTTGAACACTGAAGCTTTCTTT TRBJ1-1 TRBV30 NA 14 NA
CASSVMRTSGITDTQYF TGTGCCAGCAGCGTAATGAGGACTAGCGGTATCACAGATACGCAGTATTTT TRBJ2-3 TRBV9 NA 17 TRBD2
CASSRGQGDTQYF TGCGCCAGCAGCCGGGGGCAAGGAGATACGCAGTATTTT TRBJ2-3 TRBV4-1 once 13 NA
CASSAVRGRGNTIYF TGTGCCAGCAGTGCCGTCAGGGGTAGGGGAAACACCATATATTTT TRBJ1-3 TRBV6-5 NA 15 NA
CASSFGTGSSYEQYF TGTGCCAGCAGCTTTGGGACTGGAAGCTCCTACGAGCAGTACTTC TRBJ2-7 TRBV5-8 once 15 NA
CASSLAILADHYADTQYF TGTGCCAGCAGCTTAGCTATACTAGCCGACCACTATGCAGATACGCAGTATTTT TRBJ2-3 TRBV7-9 NA 18 NA
CASSYSPLSGYTF TGTGCCAGCAGTTACTCCCCATTAAGCGGCTACACCTTC TRBJ1-2 TRBV6-6 NA 13 NA
CASSPPEREMKTQYF TGTGCCAGCAGTCCCCCAGAGCGGGAGATGAAGACCCAGTACTTC TRBJ2-5 TRBV11-3 NA 15 TRBD2
CASSFWTGENEKLFF TGTGCCAGCAGCTTCTGGACAGGGGAGAATGAAAAACTGTTTTTT TRBJ1-4 TRBV9 NA 15 TRBD1
CASSLGNSQIGNTIYF TGTGCCAGCAGCTTAGGGAACAGTCAGATTGGGAACACCATATATTTT TRBJ1-3 TRBV7-6 NA 16 NA
CASGPLIAGVYEQYF TGTGCTAGTGGTCCATTAATAGCGGGAGTCTACGAGCAGTACTTC TRBJ2-7 TRBV12-5 NA 15 TRBD2
CASSARTPHYEQYF TGTGCCAGCAGCGCTCGGACTCCACACTACGAGCAGTACTTC TRBJ2-7 TRBV6-1 once 14 NA
CASSFSGNTYNEQFF TGTGCCAGCTCCTTTAGCGGGAACACCTACAATGAGCAGTTCTTC TRBJ2-1 TRBV18 once 15 TRBD2
CASSLYAGGQDEQFF TGTGCCAGCAGTTTGTATGCGGGAGGGCAAGATGAGCAGTTCTTC TRBJ2-1 TRBV27 once 15 TRBD2
CASNLPADTQYF TGCGCCAGCAACTTGCCGGCAGATACGCAGTATTTT TRBJ2-3 TRBV5-1 NA 12 NA
CASSQYLPGGTGNNEQFF TGTGCCAGCAGCCAATACCTCCCCGGCGGGACAGGGAACAATGAGCAGTTCTTC TRBJ2-1 TRBV4-2 NA 18 TRBD1